Detailed here is one T cell receptor beta chain. As yet, its antigen is unknown. This sample was included in a study of cytomegalovirus exposure and HLA in healthy donors. Across the study: Later analysis reported that the 120 or so validation repertoires shared the platform of the 650 to 700 first-cohort repertoires.

Produced via immunoSEQ multiplex PCR; TCRdb's table is partial and in-frame only. This table holds roughly 140,000 clones, around nine tenths found once. Study observations and caveats: Most TCR sequences were seen very rarely across donors, but some public TCRs occurred in many. There were 164 TCR beta chains listed as cytomegalovirus-associated. Among the CMV-associated chains, three were confirmed in vitro as specific for CMV antigens.

This CDR3 comprises 18 residues. Trimming shortened V by 0 bases and J by 0 bases, and 17 bases separated the two germline ends. The rearrangement uses TRBV6-7 and TRBJ1-1; tentatively, D is TRBD1 (5 bases). TRBV6-7 is marked as an open reading frame, function uncertain. Input material: PBMCs. The origin of this receptor is a young woman in good health and CMV-seropositive. The CDR3 here is CASSYSKAGGAMNTEAFF. CDR3 coding DNA: TGTGCCAGCAGTTACTCGAAGGCCGGGGGAGCTATGAACACTGAAGCTTTCTTT.